A single sample gave rise to the 30 T cell receptor beta chains below, sequenced in a study of cytotoxic CD8 clonotypes in ibrutinib-treated CLL. TCRdb's copy holds only in-frame clones and misses some; the assay was immunoSEQ multiplex PCR. The table records 120,000 to 150,000 clones, around three quarters of them present only once. The sample was PBMCs, taken after 12 months of ibrutinib treatment. These receptors were taken from a human donor with chronic lymphocytic leukemia.

The V and J genes are TRBV7-6 and TRBJ2-5; TRBD1 matches at 9 bases. The V and J ends lost 2 bases and 3 bases, in that order; junction bases with no gene match: 7. The CDR3 contains 16 residues. Germline-derived CDR1 and CDR2 are SGHVS and FNYEAQ. CDR3 nucleotide sequence: TGTGCCAGCAGCTTAAGCGGAGGGACAGGGAAAGAGACCCAGTACTTC. It codes for CASSLSGGTGKETQYF.

The chain couples TRBV6-5 to TRBJ2-7, with D maybe TRBD1 (5 bases). The CDR3 contains 13 residues. V was shortened by 5 bases and J by 5 bases, with 13 bases between the two germline ends. Per germline, CDR1 MNHEY and CDR2 SVGAGI. DNA of the CDR3: TGTGCCAGCAGTCCACAGGTGGTTGACGAGCAGTACTTC. As protein: CASSPQVVDEQYF.

The gene calls are TRBV6-4 and TRBJ1-6; TRBD1 is a possible D gene (5 bases). From germline, CDR1 is MRHNA and CDR2 SNTAGT. Trimming cost V 4 bases and J 9 bases, with 13 bases left between them. The CDR3 contains 14 residues. The CDR3 DNA follows: TGTGCCAGCAGTGTGGGATGGGGGGTTTCACCCCTCCACTTT. The encoded protein is CASSVGWGVSPLHF.

This clone has a handful of counts. J is TRBJ2-5 and V is TRBV18, with D perhaps TRBD1 (6 bases). Trimming left V 3 bases short and J 2 bases short, with 16 bases between. Looked up from germline, CDR1 is KGHSH and CDR2 is LQKENI. This CDR3 is 16 amino acids long. CDR3 bases: TGTGCCAGCTCACCGCGTGAAGGGACAATACAAGAGACCCAGTACTTC. It is translated as CASSPREGTIQETQYF.

V is TRBV5-1 and J is TRBJ1-5; D call uncertain. The CDR3 consists of 15 residues. Germline V CDR1 and CDR2: SGHRS, YFSETQ. V was trimmed by 0 bases and J by 4 bases, leaving 11 bases between them. The CDR3 nucleotides are TGCGCCAGCAGCTTGGAAGGGAATTGGAATCAGCCCCAGCATTTT. Protein: CASSLEGNWNQPQHF.

The chain is built from TRBV5-1 and TRBJ1-1; the D gene is possibly TRBD1 (5 bases). The CDR3 is made up of 14 amino acids. Looked up from germline, CDR1 is SGHRS and CDR2 is YFSETQ. Trimming pared 4 bases from V and 6 bases from J, leaving 16 bases between. The CDR3 nucleotides are TGCGCCAGCAGCGGGGGAATCCTTTACCCTGAAGCTTTCTTT. The encoded protein is CASSGGILYPEAFF.

Turning to this clone: The junction does not match germline at one end; this may be a read error. The V gene is TRBV30, the J gene TRBJ2-3; 9 positions match TRBD2. Germline V gene sequence: CDR1 GTSNPN, CDR2 SVGIG (reference sequence). The CDR3 loop spans 16 amino acids. The CDR3 region has the DNA TGTGCCTGGAGTGGGACTAGCGTGGGGGGCACAGATATGCAGTATTTT. Translating gives CAWSGTSVGGTDMQYF.

This clone was recorded once. The V and J genes are TRBV6-5 and TRBJ1-5; 8 bases match TRBD1. V lost 7 bases, J lost 4 bases, and 6 bases stayed unmatched. The germline V gene has CDR1 MNHEY and CDR2 SVGAGI. This CDR3 comprises 14 residues. CDR3 DNA sequence: TGTGCCAGCATGCGACAGGGGTTAAATCAGCCCCAGCATTTT. Protein product: CASMRQGLNQPQHF.

The CDR3 is CASSLSWQGAYEQYF. The CDR3 DNA follows: TGTGCCAGCAGTTTATCGTGGCAGGGAGCCTACGAGCAGTACTTC. The V gene is TRBV27, the J gene TRBJ2-7, with D tentatively TRBD1 or TRBD2 (5 bases each). The V and J ends lost 0 bases and 2 bases respectively, with 11 bases between them. The V gene's germline CDR1 is MNHEY and CDR2 SMNVEV (reference sequence). CDR3 size: 15 residues.

The CDR3 loop is CASSGSTSSQFF. The CDR3 coding sequence is TGTGCCAGCAGTGGGTCGACTAGTTCGCAGTTCTTC. This chain connects TRBV2 to TRBJ2-1; TRBD2 is a possible D gene (6 bases). This CDR3 is 12 amino acids long. V lost 4 bases and J 12 bases, leaving 13 bases between the germline ends. Germline CDR1 and CDR2: SNHLY and FYNNEI.

The V and J genes are TRBV30 and TRBJ2-1, with unresolved D. Germline V gene data show CDR1 as GTSNPN and CDR2 as SVGIG (reference sequence). The CDR3 consists of 17 residues. The V gene lost 1 base and the J gene lost 1 base, with 17 bases spanning the gap. The CDR3 DNA is TGTGCCTGGAGTGACCGCATCGGGCGGCATTCCTACAATGAGCAGTTCTTC. Residues: CAWSDRIGRHSYNEQFF.

This clone showed up just a few times. The V call is TRBV7-2, the J call TRBJ2-5; no definite D call. This CDR3 region has 14 residues. Trimming cost V 4 bases and J 7 bases, with 16 bases left between them. Looked up from germline, CDR1 is SGHTA and CDR2 is FQGNSA. This CDR3 reads CASSYSSRLGTQYF. In nucleotides, the CDR3 is TGTGCCAGCAGCTACAGCTCCCGGTTGGGGACCCAGTACTTC.

The V call is TRBV5-1, the J call TRBJ2-3, with TRBD2 identical over 7 bases. This CDR3 spans 15 amino acids. Trimming at V came to 4 bases and at J to 1 base, leaving 6 bases not matched to a gene. Germline values: CDR1 SGHRS, CDR2 YFSETQ. The CDR3 nucleotides are TGCGCCAGCAGCCTGAGCGGGACGCGCACAGATACGCAGTATTTT. Protein sequence: CASSLSGTRTDTQYF.

This clone was seen a single time. The chain is built from TRBV7-2 and TRBJ1-2; D gene unclear. With 2 bases removed from V and 8 bases from J, the gap between germline ends came to 27 bases. Germline V gene data show CDR1 as SGHTA and CDR2 as FQGNSA. The CDR3 is 18 amino acids. This chain's CDR3 is CASSLRFRESGGGQGYTF. The CDR3 DNA reads TGTGCCAGCAGCTTACGGTTTCGAGAGTCAGGAGGAGGTCAAGGCTACACCTTC.

This clone is a singleton in its sample. This chain joins TRBV30 and TRBJ2-7; 9 bases match TRBD1. Germline CDR1 GTSNPN, CDR2 SVGIG (reference sequence). V lost 2 bases to trimming and J lost 2 bases; unmatched junction nucleotides: 4. The CDR3 contains 14 residues. CDR3 sequence: CAWSLGTGPYEQYF. Written as DNA, the CDR3 is TGTGCCTGGAGTCTGGGGACAGGGCCCTACGAGCAGTACTTC.

The chain combines TRBV19 with TRBJ1-2; D unresolved. V lost 7 bases to trimming and J lost 1 base, with 19 bases between them. This CDR3 is 16 amino acids long. CDR1 and CDR2 from the germline V gene are LNHDA and SQIVND (reference sequence). The CDR3 region is CASTLGIGRVNYGYTF. The DNA for the CDR3 is TGTGCCAGTACTCTCGGCATTGGCAGAGTTAACTATGGCTACACCTTC. The variable domain in full, completed from reference TRBV19 and TRBJ1-2, reads DGGITQSPKYLFRKEGQNVTLSCEQNLNHDAMYWYRQDPGQGLRLIYYSQIVNDFQKGDIAEGYSVSREKKESFPLTVTSAQKNPTAFYLCASTLGIGRVNYGYTFGSGTRLTVV.

The chain joins TRBV5-1 to TRBJ1-2; TRBD1 agrees at 11 bases. Germline CDR1 and CDR2: SGHRS and YFSETQ. V lost 2 bases, J lost 6 bases, and 9 bases stayed unmatched. The CDR3 length is 16 residues. The CDR3 nucleotides are TGCGCCAGCAGCTTTTTAGAGGACAGGGGGCTGAATGGCTACACCTTC. Protein: CASSFLEDRGLNGYTF.

V gene TRBV19 combines with J gene TRBJ1-2; D is undetermined. The CDR3 is 13 residues long. With 4 bases removed from V and 4 bases from J, the gap between germline ends came to 10 bases. The germline V gene encodes CDR1 LNHDA and CDR2 SQIVND (reference sequence). CDR3 protein: CASSRHGFYGYTF. CDR3 nucleotides: TGTGCCAGTAGTAGGCACGGTTTCTATGGCTACACCTTC.

CDR3 sequence: CASSPGLAADNEQFF. The CDR3 DNA reads as TGTGCCAGCAGTCCGGGACTAGCGGCTGACAATGAGCAGTTCTTC. The chain recombines TRBV6-6 with TRBJ2-1; 11 bases map to TRBD2. CDR3 length: 15 amino acids. Germline CDR1 MNHNY, CDR2 SVGAGI (reference sequence). V was clipped by 5 bases and J by 5 bases; unmatched bases: 5.

The chain uses TRBV28 and TRBJ2-7; 10 nucleotides align to TRBD1. The V gene end was trimmed by 5 bases and the J gene end by 7 bases; junction bases not matched to a gene: 5. Per germline, CDR1 MDHEN and CDR2 SYDVKM. CDR3 length: 13 amino acids. Here the CDR3 reads CASSLTGQGEQYF. CDR3 coding DNA: TGTGCCAGCAGTCTAACGGGACAGGGGGAGCAGTACTTC.

The CDR3 DNA reads TGTGCCAGCAGCTATCCCGGGGAGCTCCCGAACACTGAAGCTTTCTTT. It translates to CASSYPGELPNTEAFF. V is TRBV28 and J is TRBJ1-1; D not certain. With 6 bases removed from V and 1 base from J, the gap between germline ends came to 18 bases. This CDR3 is 16 amino acids long. Germline V gene lookup returns CDR1 MDHEN and CDR2 SYDVKM.

The chain employs TRBV7-6 and TRBJ2-7, with D maybe TRBD2 (5 bases). V lost 5 bases to trimming and J lost 1 base, with 12 bases between them. The CDR3 extends over 14 amino acids. Germline V gives CDR1 SGHVS, CDR2 FNYEAQ. In DNA, the CDR3 is TGTGCCAGCAGCATTGACCCGGGGTCCTACGAGCAGTACTTC. This gives the protein CASSIDPGSYEQYF.

The rearrangement uses TRBV7-2 and TRBJ1-1; TRBD1 matches 8 bases. CDR3 length equals 15 residues. Germline-derived CDR1 and CDR2 are SGHTA and FQGNSA. V gave up 2 bases and J gave up 4 bases; unmatched junction bases: 6. CDR3 in DNA: TGTGCCAGCAGCTTACAGGGGGCTTCGATCACTGAAGCTTTCTTT. Translation gives CASSLQGASITEAFF. Drawing the rest from reference TRBV7-2 and TRBJ1-1, the complete variable domain is GAGVSQSPSNKVTEKGKDVELRCDPISGHTALYWYRQSLGQGLEFLIYFQGNSAPDKSGLPSDRFSAERTGGSVSTLTIQRTQQEDSAVYLCASSLQGASITEAFFGQGTRLTVV.

The chain joins TRBV28 to TRBJ2-3; no clear D. Germline V gene data show CDR1 as MDHEN and CDR2 as SYDVKM. The CDR3 runs 12 residues. V lost 1 base to trimming and J lost 6 bases, with 5 bases between them. Written as DNA, the CDR3 is TGTGCCAGCAGTTTATTACGGGATACGCAGTATTTT. Translation: CASSLLRDTQYF.

This sequence joins TRBV6-4 and TRBJ1-4, with a weak D call TRBD1 (5 bases). The CDR3 is made up of 13 amino acids. The germline gives CDR1 MRHNA, CDR2 SNTAGT. The V gene lost 3 bases and the J gene lost 7 bases, with 9 bases spanning the gap. The CDR3 sequence is CASSEFGGEKLFF. CDR3 sequence (DNA): TGTGCCAGCAGTGAATTTGGGGGTGAAAAACTGTTTTTT.

This CDR3 reads CAIRMTESYEQYF. The CDR3 bases are TGTGCCATCAGAATGACAGAGTCCTACGAGCAGTACTTC. This chain connects TRBV10-3 to TRBJ2-7; a possible D gene is TRBD1 (5 bases). V was shortened by 6 bases and J by 1 base, with 10 bases between the two germline ends. The V gene's germline CDR1 is ENHRY and CDR2 SYGVKD. This CDR3 contains 13 residues.

A few counts support this clone. This chain joins TRBV6-5 and TRBJ1-4; D gene ambiguous. The CDR3 runs 14 residues. V lost 4 bases and J lost 10, with 16 bases in between. The germline V gene has CDR1 MNHEY and CDR2 SVGAGI. CDR3 bases: TGTGCCAGCAGTTCCGGCTTGCTGGGTGGAAAACTGTTTTTT. As protein: CASSSGLLGGKLFF.

The table lists this clone with a few counts. V usage is TRBV7-9 and J usage is TRBJ1-1; a possible D gene is TRBD1 (5 bases). Looked up from germline, CDR1 is SEHNR and CDR2 is FQNEAQ (reference sequence). The CDR3 consists of 12 residues. Trimming pared 8 bases from V and 5 bases from J, leaving 12 bases between. The CDR3 DNA follows: TGTGCCAGCTGGGACCAGGGAACTGAAGCTTTCTTT. Translated, it gives CASWDQGTEAFF.

The rearrangement links TRBV6-1 to TRBJ2-7; perhaps D is TRBD1 or TRBD2 (5 bases each). CDR1 is MNHNS and CDR2 is SASEGT in the germline V gene. The CDR3 spans 14 residues. The V end was cut by 7 bases, the J end by 2 bases, with 15 bases between. The CDR3: CASTDRDGAYEQYF. The CDR3 DNA reads TGTGCCAGCACCGACCGGGACGGAGCCTACGAGCAGTACTTC.

The J gene is TRBJ2-1, the V gene TRBV11-2; D call uncertain. The CDR3 has 14 amino acids. V dropped 0 bases and J dropped 1 base, with 4 bases sitting between them. Germline V gene data show CDR1 as SGHAT and CDR2 as FQNNGV. The DNA of the CDR3 is TGTGCCAGCAGCTTAGATCGGTCCTACAATGAGCAGTTCTTC. Its protein product is CASSLDRSYNEQFF. The whole variable domain, filled in from reference TRBV11-2 and TRBJ2-1, reads EAGVAQSPRYKIIEKRQSVAFWCNPISGHATLYWYQQILGQGPKLLIQFQNNGVVDDSQLPKDRFSAERLKGVDSTLKIQPAKLEDSAVYLCASSLDRSYNEQFFGPGTRLTVL.